These 15 T cell receptor beta chains share one sample of origin, sequenced in a study of blood T cell repertoires in COVID-19. Profiling relied on immunoSEQ multiplex PCR, and the TCRdb table lists in-frame clones only, not all of them. The sample yields 250,000 to 300,000 clones, approximately 90% seen once. The specimen was PBMCs or T cells enriched from blood (not recorded which). These TCRs come from a human donor in a cohort exposed to, infected with or recovered from COVID-19 (not recorded which). The donor label of this sample is uncertain.

This chain joins TRBV6-6 and TRBJ1-5; a weak D match, TRBD1 (6 bases). V gave up 0 bases and J gave up 6 bases, with 9 bases separating them. The germline V gene has CDR1 MNHNY and CDR2 SVGAGI (reference sequence). CDR3 size: 14 residues. The CDR3 protein is CASSYSDRGQPQHF. DNA for the CDR3: TGTGCCAGCAGTTACTCGGACAGAGGTCAGCCCCAGCATTTT.

This sequence joins TRBV4-1 and TRBJ1-5; TRBD1 matches 8 bases. Germline loops: CDR1 MGHRA, CDR2 YSYEKL. J lost 7 bases, V lost 3 bases, and 17 bases had no gene match. CDR3 length equals 18 residues. The CDR3 DNA reads TGCGCCAGCAGCCAGACCTTCATCAGGGGGCAGAAGAAACAGCCCCAGCATTTT. Translated: CASSQTFIRGQKKQPQHF.

The chain uses TRBV19 and TRBJ2-3; D perhaps matches TRBD2 (6 bases). Germline V CDR1 and CDR2: LNHDA, SQIVND (reference sequence). Trimming took 6 bases from V and 1 from J, leaving 14 bases between them. CDR3 size: 15 residues. CDR3 DNA: TGTGCCAGTAGCCGGAGGGAAGGTGGCACAGATACGCAGTATTTT. Translating it yields CASSRREGGTDTQYF.

V is TRBV18 and J is TRBJ1-1, with 7 bases fitting TRBD1. Germline V gene sequence: CDR1 KGHSH, CDR2 LQKENI. With 0 bases clipped from V and 3 bases from J, the junction kept 7 bases outside the gene matches. CDR3 length equals 16 residues. The CDR3 nucleotides are TGTGCCAGCTCACCACCCAACCGAGACAGGGACACTGAAGCTTTCTTT. Protein sequence: CASSPPNRDRDTEAFF.

The gene calls are TRBV7-9 and TRBJ2-3, with D possibly TRBD1 on 6 matching bases. The CDR3 has 15 residues. V was pared by 5 bases and J by 2 bases, with 14 bases between. Germline CDR1 reads SEHNR; CDR2 reads FQNEAQ (reference sequence). DNA for the CDR3: TGTGCCAGCAGCCCACCCGGGACAAACACAGATACGCAGTATTTT. Amino acids: CASSPPGTNTDTQYF.

The CDR3 DNA reads as TGTGCCAGAAGCTTGAGGGGGCGCCGAGATAATTCACCCCTCCACTTT. Its protein is CARSLRGRRDNSPLHF. V gene TRBV5-3 combines with J gene TRBJ1-6; the match to TRBD1 covers 7 bases. TRBV5-3 is flagged as an ORF with uncertain function. With V trimmed by 1 base and J by 5 bases, 6 bases remained unmatched. CDR3 length equals 16 residues.

V gene TRBV4-1 combines with J gene TRBJ2-3, with 9 bases that match TRBD2. CDR3 length equals 14 residues. Germline V lookup: CDR1 MGHRA, CDR2 YSYEKL. Losses at the gene ends were 2 bases for V and 6 bases for J; bases not matched to a gene: 3. CDR3 in amino acids: CASSQPAGGDTQYF. The CDR3 DNA reads as TGCGCCAGCAGCCAACCAGCGGGGGGTGATACGCAGTATTTT.

V usage is TRBV6-5 and J usage is TRBJ2-7; unclear D gene. Germline CDR1 and CDR2: MNHEY and SVGAGI. This CDR3 is 14 amino acids long. V lost 0 bases to trimming and J lost 1 base, with 7 bases between them. The CDR3 loop reads CASSYSRLSYEQYF. The CDR3 DNA sequence: TGTGCCAGCAGTTACTCGCGGCTTTCCTACGAGCAGTACTTC.

This CDR3 is CASSSHGTGPDTQYF. The CDR3 coding sequence is TGTGCCAGCAGCTCTCACGGGACAGGGCCAGATACGCAGTATTTT. This chain joins TRBV7-8 and TRBJ2-3, with 9 bases that match TRBD1. V lost 4 bases to trimming and J lost 4 bases; unmatched junction nucleotides: 6. CDR1 is SGHVS, CDR2 FQNEAQ, per germline. This CDR3 comprises 15 residues.

The chain uses TRBV5-4 and TRBJ2-7; 7 bases map to TRBD1. Germline CDR1 and CDR2: SGHNT and YYREEE (reference sequence). This CDR3 comprises 14 residues. V trimming: 3 bases; J trimming: 6 bases; junction bases outside the gene matches: 9. CDR3 amino acids: CASSSFTGASEQYF. The DNA for the CDR3 is TGTGCCAGCAGCTCGTTTACAGGGGCTAGCGAGCAGTACTTC.

This chain joins TRBV27 and TRBJ1-1; 7 nucleotides agree with TRBD1. V was clipped by 4 bases and J by 7 bases; unmatched bases: 9. From germline, CDR1 is MNHEY and CDR2 SMNVEV (reference sequence). This CDR3 contains 14 residues. DNA for the CDR3: TGTGCCAGCAGTTCTCCCGACAGGGACGATGAAGCTTTCTTT. Encoded protein: CASSSPDRDDEAFF.

The chain joins TRBV6-1 to TRBJ2-7; tentatively, D is TRBD1 (6 bases). V shed 2 bases and J shed 5 bases, with 16 bases lying between them. Germline loops: CDR1 MNHNS, CDR2 SASEGT. The CDR3 contains 15 residues. The CDR3 here is CASSEQPGRGNEQYF. DNA for the CDR3: TGTGCCAGCAGTGAACAACCGGGCAGGGGCAACGAGCAGTACTTC.

This clone has just one count. V usage is TRBV4-2 and J usage is TRBJ1-6, with 10 bases lining up with TRBD1. CDR1 is LGHNA, CDR2 YNFKEQ, per germline. The CDR3 has 20 residues. The trim removed 1 base at V and 7 bases at J, leaving 16 bases unmatched. CDR3: CASSQGGTGVVGSGNSPLHF. The CDR3 DNA sequence: TGTGCCAGCAGCCAAGGGGGGACAGGGGTCGTGGGGTCTGGCAATTCACCCCTCCACTTT.

The chain carries TRBV28 and TRBJ1-2; 8 positions agree with TRBD1. With V trimmed by 2 bases and J by 8 bases, 7 bases remained unmatched. Germline CDR1 is MDHEN and CDR2 is SYDVKM. The CDR3 totals 14 residues. Here the CDR3 reads CASSLAGGLNGYTF. The CDR3, as DNA: TGTGCCAGCAGTTTAGCAGGGGGCTTGAACGGCTACACCTTC.

V is TRBV6-5 and J is TRBJ1-2; a possible D gene is TRBD1 (5 bases). V was clipped by 9 bases and J by 5 bases, with 16 bases between them. Looked up from germline, CDR1 is MNHEY and CDR2 is SVGAGI. CDR3 size: 13 residues. As DNA, the CDR3 is TGTGCCAGTGGCCGGGGGGATTTGTATGGCTACACCTTC. Its translation is CASGRGDLYGYTF.